The clone carrying this T cell receptor (beta chain) was detected a few times. The entry originates in a study of beta chain features in type 1 diabetes. Every isolated RNA sample was fully reverse transcribed, so sequencing captured expressed TCRB transcripts. Each sample of naive, central memory or regulatory T cells had, on average, around 4 million reads. The repertoire was sequenced with immunoSEQ multiplex PCR; TCRdb's copy has only in-frame clones and lacks some. The table has 300,000 or so clones, roughly 8% seen once; the top ten hold approximately 0.44%. Germline lookup yields CDR1 SEHNR and CDR2 FQNEAQ (reference sequence). Trimming at V came to 7 bases and at J to 1 base, leaving 1 base not matched to a gene. The CDR3 consists of 13 residues.

Specimen: central memory CD4+ T cells from blood. This receptor was obtained from a woman under 30 in good health. The gene calls are TRBV7-9 and TRBJ1-3; TRBD1 matches 7 bases. CDR3 sequence: CASKTGSGNTIYF. The CDR3 coding sequence is TGTGCCAGCAAGACAGGGTCTGGAAACACCATATATTTT.